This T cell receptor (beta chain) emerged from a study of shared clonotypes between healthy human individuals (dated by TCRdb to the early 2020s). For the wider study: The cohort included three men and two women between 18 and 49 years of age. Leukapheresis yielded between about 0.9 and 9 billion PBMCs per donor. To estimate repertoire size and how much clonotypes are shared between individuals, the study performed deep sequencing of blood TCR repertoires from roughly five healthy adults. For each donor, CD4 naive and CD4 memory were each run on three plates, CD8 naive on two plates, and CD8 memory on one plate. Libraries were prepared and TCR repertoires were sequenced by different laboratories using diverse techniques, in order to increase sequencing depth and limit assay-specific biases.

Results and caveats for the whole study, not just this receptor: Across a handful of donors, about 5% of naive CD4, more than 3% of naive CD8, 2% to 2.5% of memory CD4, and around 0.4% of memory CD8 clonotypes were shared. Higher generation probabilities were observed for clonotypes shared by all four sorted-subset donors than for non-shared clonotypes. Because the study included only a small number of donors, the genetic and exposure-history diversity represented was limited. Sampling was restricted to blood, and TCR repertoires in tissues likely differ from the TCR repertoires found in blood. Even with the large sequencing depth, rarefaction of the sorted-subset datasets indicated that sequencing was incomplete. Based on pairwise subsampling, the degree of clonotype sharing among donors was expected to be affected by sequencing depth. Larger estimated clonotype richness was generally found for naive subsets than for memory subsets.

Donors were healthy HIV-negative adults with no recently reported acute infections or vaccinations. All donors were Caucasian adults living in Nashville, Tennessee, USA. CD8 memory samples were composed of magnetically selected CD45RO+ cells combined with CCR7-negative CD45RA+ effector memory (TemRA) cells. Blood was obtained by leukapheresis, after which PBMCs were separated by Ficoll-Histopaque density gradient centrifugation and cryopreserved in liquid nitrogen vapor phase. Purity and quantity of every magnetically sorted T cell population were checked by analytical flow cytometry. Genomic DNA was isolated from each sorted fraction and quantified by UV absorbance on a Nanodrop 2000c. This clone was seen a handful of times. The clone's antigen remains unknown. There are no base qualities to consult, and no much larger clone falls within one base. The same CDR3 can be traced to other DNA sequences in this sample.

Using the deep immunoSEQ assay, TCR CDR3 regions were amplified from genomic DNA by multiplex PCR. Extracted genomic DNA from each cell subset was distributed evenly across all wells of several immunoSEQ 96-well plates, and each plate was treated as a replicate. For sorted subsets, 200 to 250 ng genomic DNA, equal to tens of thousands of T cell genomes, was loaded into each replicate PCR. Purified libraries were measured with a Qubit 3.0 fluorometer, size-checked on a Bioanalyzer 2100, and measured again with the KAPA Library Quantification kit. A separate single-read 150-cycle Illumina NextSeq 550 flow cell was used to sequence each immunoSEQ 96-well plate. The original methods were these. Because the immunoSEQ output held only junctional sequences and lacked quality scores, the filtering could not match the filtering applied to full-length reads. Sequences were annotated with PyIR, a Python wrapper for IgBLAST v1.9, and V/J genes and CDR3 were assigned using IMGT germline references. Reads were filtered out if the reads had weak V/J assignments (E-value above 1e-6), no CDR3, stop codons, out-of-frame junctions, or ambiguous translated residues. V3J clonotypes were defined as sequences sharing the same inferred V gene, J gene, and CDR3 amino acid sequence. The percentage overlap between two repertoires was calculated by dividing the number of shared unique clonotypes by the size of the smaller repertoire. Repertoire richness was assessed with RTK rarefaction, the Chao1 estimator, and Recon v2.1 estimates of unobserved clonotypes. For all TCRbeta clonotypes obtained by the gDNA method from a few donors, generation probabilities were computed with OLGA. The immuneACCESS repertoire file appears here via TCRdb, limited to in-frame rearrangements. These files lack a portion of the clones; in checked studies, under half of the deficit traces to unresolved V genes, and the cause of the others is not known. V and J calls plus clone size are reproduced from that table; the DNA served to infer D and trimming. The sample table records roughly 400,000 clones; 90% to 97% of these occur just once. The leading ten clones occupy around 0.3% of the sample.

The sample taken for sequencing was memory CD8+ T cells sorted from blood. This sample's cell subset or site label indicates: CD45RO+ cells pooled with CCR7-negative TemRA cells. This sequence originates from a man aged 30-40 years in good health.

At the DNA level, the sequence is TGTGCCAGTAGTATACAGGGCACAGATACGCAGTATTTT. Its translation reads: CASSIQGTDTQYF. In this chain, TRBV19 is recombined with TRBJ2-3, with the D gene not clear enough to name. From the cysteine through the phenylalanine, the CDR3 covers 13 amino acids. CDR3 DNA only is kept here, 39 bases in frame from base 1. CDR1 and CDR2, looked up from the germline V gene (reference sequence), are LNHDA and SQIVND. Trimming removed 2 bases from V and 1 base from J, leaving 4 bases between the germline ends.